The TCR beta chain described here comes from a study of cytomegalovirus exposure and HLA in healthy donors. About the research overall: Ancestry clustering placed around 81% of roughly 400 genotyped donors in the Caucasian-associated cluster.

Findings and limits, study-wide: Later on, an analysis tied around 17,000 TCR beta sequences to HLA alleles at 0.05 false discovery rate.

CDR1 and CDR2 (germline): MNHEY, SMNVEV (reference sequence). This CDR3 is built from 18 residues. V dropped 6 bases and J dropped 5; count of bases not matched to a gene: 12. The PCR made use of 60 Vbeta and 13 Jbeta primers. The method was immunoSEQ multiplex PCR; TCRdb's version includes in-frame clones alone and lacks a portion of them. The sample shows 140,000 to 150,000 clones, around 85% of them seen only once. This clone was observed once. What it binds is unknown. The TCR comes from a woman aged 25 to 39 in good health and CMV-seronegative. The genes are TRBV27 and TRBJ2-2; 13 bases are shared with TRBD2. Sequencing was performed on PBMCs. The CDR3 reads CASRSTSGRPLVTGELFF. Written as DNA, the CDR3 is TGTGCCAGCAGATCGACTAGCGGGAGGCCCCTAGTGACCGGGGAGCTGTTTTTT.